These 29 T cell receptor beta chains were all obtained from the same sample, sequenced in a study of T-cell reconstitution after alpha-beta-depleted transplantation in children. Unique molecular identifiers tagged the TCRbeta library. Via MiXCR, TCRdb re-called the PCR reads, giving one row per CDR3 protein. The table lists some 140,000 distinct CDR3 sequences, 9.5% to 10% of them singletons. The source was PBMCs, mostly from graft donor cells, collected 180 days after TCRalphabeta/CD19-depleted stem cell transplant. The receptors derive from a girl under three years old who had a stem cell transplant for combined immunodeficiency, so the T cells may come from the graft donor.

This clonotype was counted a few times. The gene calls are TRBV5-1 and TRBJ2-1; TRBD2 might be the D (5 bases). The CDR3 loop spans 13 amino acids. Trimming stripped 4 bases from V and 4 bases from J, with 9 bases between. CDR1 and CDR2 (germline): SGHRS, YFSETQ. The CDR3 region is CASSLERYNEQFF. CDR3 DNA: TGCGCCAGCAGCCTCGAGCGGTACAATGAGCAGTTCTTC.

The V gene is TRBV5-1, the J gene TRBJ2-3; 8 nucleotides match TRBD1. Unmatched junction bases numbered 3, after V lost 0 bases and J lost 6 bases. The CDR3 runs to 14 residues. Germline V gives CDR1 SGHRS, CDR2 YFSETQ. The CDR3: CASSLGQGLDTQYF. CDR3 sequence (DNA): TGCGCCAGCAGCTTGGGACAGGGGCTCGATACGCAGTATTTT. The complete variable domain, with remaining parts taken from reference TRBV5-1 and TRBJ2-3, reads KAGVTQTPRYLIKTRGQQVTLSCSPISGHRSVSWYQQTPGQGLQFLFEYFSETQRNKGNFPGRFSGRQFSNSRSEMNVSTLELGDSALYLCASSLGQGLDTQYFGPGTRLTVL.

The rearrangement uses TRBV12-3 or TRBV12-4 and TRBJ1-4; no reliable D call. The CDR3 covers 14 residues. The V end was cut by 1 base, the J end by 7 bases, with 10 bases between. The CDR3 DNA reads as TGTGCCAGCAGTTTAGGCCGGCAGTCTGAAAAACTGTTTTTT. The encoded protein is CASSLGRQSEKLFF.

In this sample, this clonotype is medium-sized (0.01 to 0.1%). The chain recombines TRBV5-1 with TRBJ1-5; 7 nucleotides match TRBD1. Germline lookup yields CDR1 SGHRS and CDR2 YFSETQ. Unmatched junction bases numbered 8, after V lost 0 bases and J lost 5 bases. This CDR3 comprises 16 residues. The CDR3 loop reads CASSLGAGTEDQPQHF. CDR3 DNA sequence: TGCGCCAGCAGCTTGGGCGCCGGGACAGAGGATCAGCCCCAGCATTTT. Variable domain in full (rest from reference TRBV5-1 and TRBJ1-5): KAGVTQTPRYLIKTRGQQVTLSCSPISGHRSVSWYQQTPGQGLQFLFEYFSETQRNKGNFPGRFSGRQFSNSRSEMNVSTLELGDSALYLCASSLGAGTEDQPQHFGDGTRLSIL.

In this sample, this clonotype turned up a few times. The chain employs TRBV5-1 and TRBJ1-1; no firm D call. CDR3 length equals 13 residues. CDR1 is SGHRS and CDR2 is YFSETQ in the germline V gene. V gave up 0 bases and J gave up 7 bases, with 10 bases separating them. CDR3 bases: TGCGCCAGCAGCTTGGGAGGGAACCGTGAAGCTTTCTTT. Translation gives CASSLGGNREAFF.

V is TRBV20-1 and J is TRBJ2-3; D gene ambiguous. CDR3 size: 14 residues. Germline V CDR1 and CDR2: DFQATT, SNEGSKA (reference sequence). V gave up 1 base and J gave up 0 bases, with 8 bases separating them. The CDR3 DNA is TGCAGTGCTAGAGTGCTGGCTAGCACAGATACGCAGTATTTT. Amino acid sequence: CSARVLASTDTQYF.

In this sample, this clonotype turned up a few times. V is TRBV18 and J is TRBJ1-1; the D gene is possibly TRBD1 (6 bases). CDR3 length: 14 amino acids. The germline V gene has CDR1 KGHSH and CDR2 LQKENI. With 1 base removed from V and 6 bases from J, the gap between germline ends came to 12 bases. The chain's CDR3 is CASSPQMEGAEAFF. The CDR3 region has the DNA TGTGCCAGCTCACCACAAATGGAGGGGGCTGAAGCTTTCTTT.

The chain combines TRBV11-2 with TRBJ1-4, with no clear D. The CDR3 sequence is 15 residues long. Trimming removed 3 bases at V and 5 bases at J, with 13 bases between. The V gene's germline CDR1 is SGHAT and CDR2 FQNNGV. The CDR3 loop is CASSFRNSRNEKLFF. CDR3 bases: TGTGCCAGCAGCTTTAGAAACAGTAGAAATGAAAAACTGTTTTTT.

The chain joins TRBV5-6 to TRBJ1-1; D remains ambiguous. CDR3 size: 13 residues. Looked up from germline, CDR1 is SGHDT and CDR2 is YYEEEE. V dropped 7 bases and J dropped 2 bases, with 12 bases sitting between them. The CDR3 bases are TGTGCCAGCGTGCTGTGGGGAAACACTGAAGCTTTCTTT. This sequence encodes CASVLWGNTEAFF.

This clonotype was seen only a few times. This chain links TRBV5-1 with TRBJ2-2; D is possibly TRBD1 (5 bases). Trimming removed 1 base at V and 0 bases at J, with 10 bases between. Germline-derived CDR1 and CDR2 are SGHRS and YFSETQ. This CDR3 comprises 16 residues. The DNA for the CDR3 is TGCGCCAGCAGCTTGTTAGGACACTCGAACACCGGGGAGCTGTTTTTT. Its translation is CASSLLGHSNTGELFF. The variable domain in full, with the rest retrieved from reference TRBV5-1 and TRBJ2-2, is KAGVTQTPRYLIKTRGQQVTLSCSPISGHRSVSWYQQTPGQGLQFLFEYFSETQRNKGNFPGRFSGRQFSNSRSEMNVSTLELGDSALYLCASSLLGHSNTGELFFGEGSRLTVL.

This chain links TRBV18 with TRBJ2-7; possible D gene TRBD2, 6 bases. The V gene's germline CDR1 is KGHSH and CDR2 LQKENI. Deletions cut 0 bases from V and 0 bases from J, with 9 bases between. CDR3 length: 15 amino acids. The CDR3: CASSPPIGSSYEQYF. The DNA for the CDR3 is TGTGCCAGCTCACCACCGATCGGGAGCTCCTACGAGCAGTACTTC.

V and J are TRBV18 and TRBJ2-2; no firm D call. The V gene lost 3 bases and the J gene lost 0 bases, with 11 bases spanning the gap. The germline CDR1 and CDR2 sequences are KGHSH and LQKENI. The CDR3 has 16 amino acids. The CDR3 region has the DNA TGTGCCAGCTCACCGGCCCTACCCTCGAACACCGGGGAGCTGTTTTTT. Protein product: CASSPALPSNTGELFF.

The V gene is TRBV5-1, the J gene TRBJ2-5; no definite D call. CDR1 and CDR2 from the germline V gene are SGHRS and YFSETQ. V was shortened by 2 bases and J by 0 bases, with 11 bases between the two germline ends. The CDR3 consists of 15 residues. CDR3 sequence (DNA): TGCGCCAGCAGCTTCCGACCCAGGTACCAAGAGACCCAGTACTTC. It encodes CASSFRPRYQETQYF. The variable domain in full, completed from reference TRBV5-1 and TRBJ2-5, reads KAGVTQTPRYLIKTRGQQVTLSCSPISGHRSVSWYQQTPGQGLQFLFEYFSETQRNKGNFPGRFSGRQFSNSRSEMNVSTLELGDSALYLCASSFRPRYQETQYFGPGTRLLVL.

The gene calls are TRBV27 and TRBJ2-7, with TRBD2 as a possible D gene (6 bases). This CDR3 has 14 amino acids. The germline CDR1 and CDR2 sequences are MNHEY and SMNVEV (reference sequence). Trimming left V 5 bases short and J 3 bases short, with 14 bases between. CDR3: CASSLREVDYEQYF. CDR3 coding DNA: TGTGCCAGCAGTCTCAGGGAGGTGGACTACGAGCAGTACTTC.

This clonotype has only a few counts. V and J are TRBV20-1 and TRBJ2-2; TRBD2 is a possible D gene (6 bases). V lost 5 bases to trimming and J lost 6 bases, with 19 bases between them. The germline gives CDR1 DFQATT, CDR2 SNEGSKA (reference sequence). CDR3 length equals 15 residues. CDR3 in DNA: TGCAGTGCTGGAAGGCCCCGCGGGATGGCCGGGGAGCTGTTTTTT. This gives the protein CSAGRPRGMAGELFF.

V and J are TRBV3-1 and TRBJ1-2; the match to TRBD1 covers 9 bases. The J segment lost 7 bases and the V segment lost 0 bases, leaving 6 bases of the junction unmatched. The CDR3 is made up of 15 amino acids. Germline V CDR1 and CDR2: LGHDT, YNNKEL (reference sequence). Here the CDR3 reads CASSQDFGQGTGYTF. CDR3 nucleotide sequence: TGTGCCAGCAGCCAAGACTTCGGACAGGGGACTGGCTACACCTTC.

V and J are TRBV28 and TRBJ2-3; D is undetermined. There are 15 residues in the CDR3. V shed 0 bases and J shed 0 bases, with 7 bases lying between them. Germline V gives CDR1 MDHEN, CDR2 SYDVKM. The CDR3 DNA reads TGTGCCAGCAGTTTATGGGGGTCTAGCACAGATACGCAGTATTTT. It encodes CASSLWGSSTDTQYF.

This clonotype was seen a handful of times. CDR3 nucleotide sequence: TGTGCCAGCAGTTTAATAAACGGGGGCGAGAACACTGAAGCTTTCTTT. Translated: CASSLINGGENTEAFF. The rearrangement uses TRBV28 and TRBJ1-1; TRBD1 is a possible D gene (6 bases). Trimming left V 2 bases short and J 1 base short, with 14 bases between. The CDR3 runs to 16 residues. Germline values: CDR1 MDHEN, CDR2 SYDVKM.

This clonotype was seen only a few times. The rearrangement joins TRBV5-5 to TRBJ2-7, with D possibly being TRBD2 (5 bases). CDR1 and CDR2 from the germline V gene are SGHKS and YYEKEE (reference sequence). The CDR3 is 12 residues long. V lost 4 bases to trimming and J lost 6 bases, with 11 bases between them. CDR3 residues: CASSPRTSEQYF. CDR3 coding DNA: TGTGCCAGCAGCCCCCGGACTTCCGAGCAGTACTTC.

This clonotype was seen repeatedly, ten times or more. The gene calls are TRBV10-3 and TRBJ2-3; 7 positions match TRBD2. Germline CDR1 reads ENHRY; CDR2 reads SYGVKD. This CDR3 has 16 residues. The V segment lost 6 bases and the J segment 0 bases; nucleotides outside the gene matches: 9. Written as DNA, the CDR3 is TGTGCCATCAGAGGACTAGGGCTAACTAGCACAGATACGCAGTATTTT. Amino acid sequence: CAIRGLGLTSTDTQYF.

In its sample, this clonotype was seen many times. This chain uses TRBV5-1 with TRBJ2-5; tentatively, D is TRBD2 (5 bases). V was cut by 2 bases and J by 1 base, with 9 bases left in between. The CDR3 is 14 residues long. CDR1 is SGHRS, CDR2 YFSETQ, per germline. CDR3 sequence: CASSLEGPQETQYF. The CDR3 bases are TGCGCCAGCAGCTTAGAGGGCCCCCAAGAGACCCAGTACTTC.

This chain connects TRBV20-1 to TRBJ1-5; D is possibly TRBD1 (5 bases). The length of the CDR3 is 14 residues. V was clipped by 3 bases and J by 0 bases, with 9 bases between them. Looked up from germline, CDR1 is DFQATT and CDR2 is SNEGSKA (reference sequence). CDR3 bases: TGCAGTGCTAGGACAGTTTATAGCAATCAGCCCCAGCATTTT. It translates to CSARTVYSNQPQHF.

The rearrangement uses TRBV29-1 and TRBJ2-7; 10 positions agree with TRBD1. Germline trimming cut 4 bases from V and 6 bases from J; bases unmatched to any gene: 9. Germline V gene lookup returns CDR1 SQVTM and CDR2 ANQGSEA. The CDR3 length is 14 residues. The CDR3 spells CSVVLDRGGIEQYF. The CDR3 nucleotides read TGCAGCGTTGTACTGGACAGGGGGGGGATCGAGCAGTACTTC.

This chain joins TRBV12-3 or TRBV12-4 and TRBJ2-2; 7 nucleotides agree with TRBD2. The CDR3 sequence is 14 residues long. Trimming took 4 bases from V and 1 from J; bases not matched to a gene: 0. CDR3 in DNA: TGTGCCAGCAGTTGGACTAGGAACACCGGGGAGCTGTTTTTT. This encodes CASSWTRNTGELFF.

In DNA form, the CDR3 reads TGCAGTGCTAGATGGGCAACAGATACGCAGTATTTT. Residues: CSARWATDTQYF. V and J are TRBV20-1 and TRBJ2-3, with no clear D. CDR3 size: 12 residues. V lost 2 bases and J lost 3, with 6 bases in between. Germline V gives CDR1 DFQATT, CDR2 SNEGSKA (reference sequence).

In its sample, this clonotype was seen a few times. The genes are TRBV20-1 and TRBJ2-5; D is unresolved. The CDR3 covers 13 residues. Trimming removed 6 bases from V and 2 bases from J, with 13 bases in between. Germline V gene sequence: CDR1 DFQATT, CDR2 SNEGSKA (reference sequence). The CDR3 loop reads CSAPQFYQETQYF. The CDR3, as DNA: TGCAGTGCCCCCCAGTTTTATCAAGAGACCCAGTACTTC.

This chain connects TRBV20-1 to TRBJ2-1; D is undetermined. The ends were cut back, 3 bases at V and 8 bases at J, with 5 bases in the middle. The CDR3 consists of 10 residues. Germline V gene lookup returns CDR1 DFQATT and CDR2 SNEGSKA (reference sequence). The chain's CDR3 is CSARKDEQFF. As DNA, the CDR3 is TGCAGTGCTAGGAAGGATGAGCAGTTCTTC.

V gene TRBV7-2 combines with J gene TRBJ2-7; TRBD2 matches 13 bases. The CDR3 is 21 amino acids. CDR1 SGHTA and CDR2 FQGNSA come from the germline V gene. V was clipped by 3 bases and J by 7 bases; unmatched bases: 24. The CDR3 bases are TGTGCCAGCAGCTTGGGGTTTTGGGGACTCCTGACTAGCGGGAGGCTTGGTGAGCAGTACTTC. It specifies CASSLGFWGLLTSGRLGEQYF.

V gene TRBV20-1 combines with J gene TRBJ2-7, with TRBD2 as a possible D gene (5 bases). Trimming stripped 1 base from V and 0 bases from J, with 10 bases between. CDR1 is DFQATT and CDR2 is SNEGSKA in the germline V gene (reference sequence). CDR3 length: 14 amino acids. The CDR3 DNA is TGCAGTGCTAGAGTCCCCCGGGACTCCTACGAGCAGTACTTC. It encodes CSARVPRDSYEQYF.